Presented here are 22 T cell receptor beta chains from one specimen sequenced in a study of T-cell reconstitution after alpha-beta-depleted transplantation in children. A TCRbeta library incorporating unique molecular identifiers was prepared. TCRdb recomputed calls from the PCR reads with MiXCR, one row per CDR3 protein. The table has about 980,000 distinct CDR3 sequences, about 29% seen once. The material was PBMCs, mostly from graft donor cells, obtained 360 days after TCRalphabeta/CD19-depleted stem cell transplant. The receptors derive from a boy under three years old who had a stem cell transplant for SCID, so the T cells may come from the graft donor.

This clonotype has a handful of counts. The chain couples TRBV6-1 to TRBJ2-2, with D perhaps TRBD1 (6 bases). The CDR3 is 14 amino acids. Trimming pared 4 bases from V and 4 bases from J, leaving 10 bases between. Per germline, CDR1 MNHNS and CDR2 SASEGT. The CDR3 bases are TGTGCCAGCAGTGCGACAGGAGCCACCGGGGAGCTGTTTTTT. This sequence encodes CASSATGATGELFF.

This clonotype is categorized as medium-sized (0.01 to 0.1%). The chain employs TRBV3-1 and TRBJ2-5, with TRBD2 matching over 10 bases. Germline V lookup: CDR1 LGHDT, CDR2 YNNKEL (reference sequence). V lost 3 bases to trimming and J lost 5 bases; unmatched junction nucleotides: 6. CDR3 length: 15 residues. This chain's CDR3 is CASSQTAGGPETQYF. The CDR3 DNA sequence: TGTGCCAGCAGCCAGACAGCGGGGGGGCCGGAGACCCAGTACTTC.

The chain carries TRBV2 and TRBJ1-2, with D uncertain. Germline V gene sequence: CDR1 SNHLY, CDR2 FYNNEI. This CDR3 is 16 amino acids long. V was trimmed by 8 bases and J by 5 bases, leaving 24 bases between them. Written as DNA, the CDR3 is TGTGCCAGCGGTCTCGGTCAGCCCGATTCTACGTATGGCTACACCTTC. Translation: CASGLGQPDSTYGYTF.

This clonotype turned up a few times. The CDR3 sequence: CASSLGGSQGETQYF. CDR3 DNA sequence: TGTGCCAGCAGCTTAGGGGGAAGCCAGGGAGAGACCCAGTACTTC. V is TRBV7-7 and J is TRBJ2-5; D is possibly TRBD1 (5 bases). The CDR3 extends over 15 amino acids. V lost 1 base to trimming and J lost 4 bases, with 13 bases between them. Germline V CDR1 and CDR2: SSHAT, FNYEAQ (reference sequence).

This clonotype was recorded a few times. The rearrangement joins TRBV20-1 to TRBJ2-7, with D perhaps given as TRBD1 or TRBD2 (5 bases each). CDR1 DFQATT and CDR2 SNEGSKA come from the germline V gene (reference sequence). Trimming left V 2 bases short and J 3 bases short, with 8 bases between. The CDR3 spans 12 residues. The chain's CDR3 is CSARRDGYEQYF. The DNA of the CDR3 is TGCAGTGCTAGACGGGACGGCTACGAGCAGTACTTC.

The chain uses TRBV7-7 and TRBJ2-2; the D gene is possibly TRBD2 (6 bases). Germline CDR1 reads SSHAT; CDR2 reads FNYEAQ (reference sequence). This CDR3 has 14 amino acids. Trimming removed 0 bases from V and 7 bases from J, with 9 bases in between. CDR3 coding DNA: TGTGCCAGCAGCTTAGCGTTCGGGGGCGGGGAGCTGTTTTTT. It codes for CASSLAFGGGELFF.

V is TRBV2 and J is TRBJ2-1; D not certain. The CDR3 is 15 amino acids. CDR1 and CDR2 from the germline V gene are SNHLY and FYNNEI. V was pared by 5 bases and J by 0 bases, with 11 bases between. The CDR3 loop reads CASSHDKLSYNEQFF. As DNA, the CDR3 is TGTGCCAGCAGTCATGACAAGCTCTCCTACAATGAGCAGTTCTTC.

J is TRBJ1-1 and V is TRBV6-5; maybe TRBD1 (5 bases). Between the trimmed V and J ends, which lost 0 bases and 4 bases, there was a span of 12 bases. Germline CDR1 MNHEY, CDR2 SVGAGI. This CDR3 has 15 amino acids. Written as DNA, the CDR3 is TGTGCCAGCAGTTACTCGGGGGGTTCGACCACTGAAGCTTTCTTT. Protein product: CASSYSGGSTTEAFF.

The V and J genes are TRBV6-2 or TRBV6-3 and TRBJ2-4; a possible D gene is TRBD1 (6 bases). The CDR3 has 18 amino acids. V was shortened by 5 bases and J by 0 bases, with 20 bases between the two germline ends. From germline, CDR1 is MNHEY and CDR2 SVGEGT. This CDR3 reads CASSADGQTSLAKNIQYF. CDR3 nucleotides: TGTGCCAGCAGTGCCGATGGACAGACAAGTCTAGCCAAAAACATTCAGTACTTC.

V usage is TRBV5-6 and J usage is TRBJ2-1, with 12 nucleotides matching TRBD2. Germline loops: CDR1 SGHDT, CDR2 YYEEEE. The CDR3 length is 17 residues. V trimming: 2 bases; J trimming: 4 bases; junction bases outside the gene matches: 7. The CDR3 loop is CASSFSSGGVMYNEQFF. In DNA, the CDR3 is TGTGCCAGCAGCTTCTCTAGCGGGGGGGTCATGTACAATGAGCAGTTCTTC.

The J gene is TRBJ2-7, the V gene TRBV7-6, with 7 bases identical to TRBD1. This CDR3 is 13 amino acids long. The ends lost 4 bases at V and 6 bases at J; junction bases unmatched: 6. The germline gives CDR1 SGHVS, CDR2 FNYEAQ. CDR3 residues: CASSWRTGGEQYF. The CDR3 DNA reads as TGTGCCAGCAGCTGGCGGACAGGTGGCGAGCAGTACTTC.

The chain combines TRBV7-9 with TRBJ2-5; 12 positions agree with TRBD2. The CDR3 is 16 residues long. J was trimmed by 0 bases and V by 5 bases; bases with no gene match: 4. In germline, CDR1 is SEHNR, CDR2 FQNEAQ (reference sequence). CDR3 protein: CASSRGLAGNQETQYF. As DNA, the CDR3 is TGTGCCAGCAGCCGAGGACTAGCGGGGAACCAAGAGACCCAGTACTTC.

The chain has TRBV12-3 or TRBV12-4 and TRBJ2-1; possible D gene TRBD2, 7 bases. The CDR3 has 15 residues. Trimming removed 5 bases from V and 6 bases from J, with 17 bases in between. The DNA of the CDR3 is TGTGCCAGCAGTGGCCCTGCGGGGGCCCTCAATGAGCAGTTCTTC. Its translation: CASSGPAGALNEQFF.

J is TRBJ1-5 and V is TRBV29-1; D is possibly TRBD1 (6 bases). Trimming took off 4 bases at V and 3 bases at J, with 16 bases between the two ends. CDR1 SQVTM and CDR2 ANQGSEA come from the germline V gene. This CDR3 has 15 residues. For the CDR3, the DNA is TGCAGCGTTGCTTATGAGGGGGGTCCCAATCAGCCCCAGCATTTT. Protein sequence: CSVAYEGGPNQPQHF.

This clonotype occurred once. The chain has TRBV29-1 and TRBJ1-3; possibly TRBD1 for D (5 bases). Germline assignment: CDR1 SQVTM and CDR2 ANQGSEA. The CDR3 length is 15 residues. Trimming pared 6 bases from V and 0 bases from J, leaving 15 bases between. Here the CDR3 DNA reads TGCAGCGTCGCGGAGGGACCCAACTCTGGAAACACCATATATTTT. Protein product: CSVAEGPNSGNTIYF.

CDR3 in DNA: TGCGCCAGCAGCAAAACCGGGACTAGCGGGGGGACCGGTGAGCAGTTCTTC. Translated, it gives CASSKTGTSGGTGEQFF. This chain links TRBV5-1 with TRBJ2-1, with 15 positions matching TRBD2. J gave up 9 bases and V 4 bases, and 11 bases lay outside the gene matches. CDR1 and CDR2 from the germline V gene are SGHRS and YFSETQ. The CDR3 consists of 17 residues.

V gene TRBV10-3 combines with J gene TRBJ2-7, with D possibly called TRBD1 or TRBD2 (5 bases each). The CDR3 totals 14 residues. Germline CDR1 is ENHRY and CDR2 is SYGVKD. V lost 10 bases, J lost 2 bases, and 18 bases lay in between. CDR3 coding DNA: TGTGCCACCAGGCGTGGGACCGAGACCTACGAGCAGTACTTC. Encoded protein: CATRRGTETYEQYF.

This clonotype appeared a few times. The chain links TRBV12-3 or TRBV12-4 to TRBJ2-2; maybe TRBD1 (6 bases). CDR3 size: 12 residues. V was cut by 7 bases and J by 7 bases, with 10 bases left in between. CDR3 DNA sequence: TGTGCCAGCACCACCAGGGGCGGGGAGCTGTTTTTT. Translation: CASTTRGGELFF.

This chain links TRBV12-3 or TRBV12-4 with TRBJ2-7; perhaps TRBD2 as D (5 bases). The CDR3 consists of 13 residues. Trimming removed 7 bases at V and 5 bases at J, with 15 bases between. CDR3 sequence: CASNRAGGHEQYF. The CDR3 DNA reads as TGTGCCAGCAACCGCGCTGGAGGCCACGAGCAGTACTTC.

The sample holds a few counts of this clonotype. Compared with germline, one end of the junction differs, possibly owing to a read error. The V call is TRBV2, the J call TRBJ2-7, with 7 positions matching TRBD1. Germline CDR1 reads SNHLY; CDR2 reads FYNNEI. The CDR3 runs 16 residues. The CDR3 reads CASSESGRRRGQTSPF. The CDR3 DNA follows: TGTGCCAGCAGTGAATCGGGACGGAGAAGGGGGCAGACGTCTCCATTC. Variable domain in full (rest from reference TRBV2 and TRBJ2-7): EPEVTQTPSHQVTQMGQEVILRCVPISNHLYFYWYRQILGQKVEFLVSFYNNEISEKSEIFDDQFSVERPDGSNFTLKIRSTKLEDSAMYFCASSESGRRRGQTSPFGPGTRLTVT.

The table lists this clonotype with many counts. The chain's CDR3 is CASSTGTGNLNQPQHF. CDR3 sequence (DNA): TGTGCCAGCAGTACCGGGACAGGGAATTTGAATCAGCCCCAGCATTTT. This rearrangement joins TRBV6-1 to TRBJ1-5, with TRBD1 matching over 9 bases. This CDR3 is built from 16 residues. Trimming took 5 bases from V and 4 from J; bases not matched to a gene: 9. The V gene's germline CDR1 is MNHNS and CDR2 SASEGT.

The genes are TRBV6-1 and TRBJ1-5; 7 bases fit TRBD1. The CDR3 has 15 amino acids. Trimming at V came to 4 bases and at J to 3 bases, leaving 6 bases not matched to a gene. In germline, CDR1 is MNHNS, CDR2 SASEGT. The CDR3 region is CASSVQGQANQPQHF. The DNA of the CDR3 is TGTGCCAGCAGTGTTCAAGGACAGGCCAATCAGCCCCAGCATTTT.